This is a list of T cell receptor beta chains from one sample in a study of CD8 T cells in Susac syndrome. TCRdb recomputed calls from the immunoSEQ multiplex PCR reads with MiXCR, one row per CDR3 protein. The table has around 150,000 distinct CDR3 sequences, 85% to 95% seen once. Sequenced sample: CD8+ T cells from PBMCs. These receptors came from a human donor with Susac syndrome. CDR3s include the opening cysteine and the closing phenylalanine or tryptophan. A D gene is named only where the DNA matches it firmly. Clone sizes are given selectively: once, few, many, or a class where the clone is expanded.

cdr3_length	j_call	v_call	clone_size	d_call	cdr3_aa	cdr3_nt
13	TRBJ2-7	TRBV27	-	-	CASSYMTGDEQYF	TGTGCCAGCAGTTACATGACGGGGGACGAGCAGTACTTC
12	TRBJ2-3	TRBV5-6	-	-	CASSPDSFTQYF	TGTGCCAGCAGCCCAGATAGTTTTACGCAGTATTTT
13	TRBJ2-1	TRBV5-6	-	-	CASSLEANNEQFF	TGTGCCAGCAGCTTAGAAGCGAACAATGAGCAGTTCTTC
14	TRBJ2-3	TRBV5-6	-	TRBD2	CASSIGDYTDTQYF	TGTGCCAGCAGCATCGGGGACTACACAGATACGCAGTATTTT
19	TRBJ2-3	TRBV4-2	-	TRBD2	CASSQDATGTSGMTDTQYF	TGTGCCAGCAGCCAAGATGCCACCGGGACTAGCGGGATGACAGATACGCAGTATTTT
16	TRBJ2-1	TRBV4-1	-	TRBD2	CASSPIAGVGGNEQFF	TGCGCCAGCAGCCCCATAGCGGGAGTGGGCGGCAATGAGCAGTTCTTC
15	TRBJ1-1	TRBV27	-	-	CASRAQATTNTEAFF	TGTGCCAGCAGAGCTCAGGCGACCACGAACACTGAAGCTTTCTTT
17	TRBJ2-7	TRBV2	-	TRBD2	CASSEATSGSYKRLEYF	TGTGCCAGCAGTGAAGCGACTAGCGGGAGTTATAAAAGGTTAGAGTACTTC
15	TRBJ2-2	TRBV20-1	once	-	CSATEGHPNTGELFF	TGCAGTGCTACGGAGGGCCACCCGAACACCGGGGAGCTGTTTTTT
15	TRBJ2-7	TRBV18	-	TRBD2	CASSPPSGSPYEQYF	TGTGCCAGCTCACCACCTAGCGGGTCTCCCTACGAGCAGTACTTC
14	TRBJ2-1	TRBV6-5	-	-	CASSYGGGYNEQFF	TGTGCCAGCAGTTATGGGGGAGGTTACAATGAGCAGTTCTTC
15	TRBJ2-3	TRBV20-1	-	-	CSATGTHSSTDTQYF	TGCAGTGCTACCGGGACCCACTCCAGTACAGATACGCAGTATTTT
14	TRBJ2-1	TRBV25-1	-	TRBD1	CASSEGQGATEQFF	TGTGCCAGCAGTGAAGGCCAGGGGGCGACTGAGCAGTTCTTC
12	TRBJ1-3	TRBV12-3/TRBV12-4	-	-	CASSLAEDTIYF	TGTGCCAGCAGTTTGGCTGAAGACACCATATATTTT
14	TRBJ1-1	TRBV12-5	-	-	CASAHPDGNTEAFF	TGTGCTAGTGCCCATCCGGACGGGAACACTGAAGCTTTCTTT
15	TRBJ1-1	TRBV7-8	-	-	CASSIQGRGDTEAFF	TGTGCCAGCAGTATACAGGGAAGAGGGGACACTGAAGCTTTCTTT
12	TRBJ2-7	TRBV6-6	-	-	CPLLVSPNEQYF	TGTCCCCTATTAGTAAGCCCGAACGAGCAGTACTTC
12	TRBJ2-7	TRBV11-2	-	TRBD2	CASSSSSGQEYF	TGTGCCAGCAGCTCGTCTAGCGGCCAGGAGTACTTC
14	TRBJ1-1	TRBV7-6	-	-	CASSPGALGTEAFF	TGTGCCAGCAGCCCAGGGGCATTGGGCACTGAAGCTTTCTTT
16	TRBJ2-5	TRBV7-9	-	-	CASSLVPSRVWETQYF	TGTGCCAGCAGCTTAGTTCCCTCCCGGGTATGGGAGACCCAGTACTTC
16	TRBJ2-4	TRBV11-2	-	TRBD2	CASSLDGLGGKNIQYF	TGTGCCAGCAGCTTAGATGGGTTGGGGGGGAAAAACATTCAGTACTTC
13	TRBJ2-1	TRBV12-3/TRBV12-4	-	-	CASSFTSGNEQFF	TGTGCCAGCAGTTTTACCAGCGGCAATGAGCAGTTCTTC
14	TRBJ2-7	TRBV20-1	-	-	CSARDLAKSYEQYF	TGCAGTGCTAGAGATTTGGCCAAAAGCTACGAGCAGTACTTC
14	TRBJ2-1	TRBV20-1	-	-	CSANHRVRNNEQFF	TGCAGTGCTAATCACAGGGTTAGGAACAATGAGCAGTTCTTC
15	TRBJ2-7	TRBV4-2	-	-	CASSQGGDLSYEQYF	TGTGCCAGCAGCCAAGGGGGGGACTTATCCTACGAGCAGTACTTC
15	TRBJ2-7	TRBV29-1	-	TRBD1	CSARQGANDPYEQYF	TGCAGCGCCAGACAGGGGGCTAACGATCCCTACGAGCAGTACTTC
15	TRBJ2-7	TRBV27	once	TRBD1	CASSLGTGGVYEQYF	TGTGCCAGCAGCTTAGGGACAGGGGGAGTCTACGAGCAGTACTTC
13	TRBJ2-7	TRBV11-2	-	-	CASSLAGSNEQYF	TGTGCCAGCAGCTTAGCGGGATCAAACGAGCAGTACTTC
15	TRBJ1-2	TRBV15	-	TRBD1	CATSRVAQGADGYTF	TGTGCCACCAGCAGAGTTGCGCAGGGGGCTGACGGCTACACCTTC
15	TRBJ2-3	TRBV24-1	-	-	CATSDLDGGTDTQYF	TGTGCCACCAGTGATTTGGACGGCGGCACAGATACGCAGTATTTT
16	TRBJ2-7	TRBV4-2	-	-	CASSLIQGSPPYEQYF	TGTGCCAGCAGCCTCATCCAGGGGTCCCCCCCCTACGAGCAGTACTTC
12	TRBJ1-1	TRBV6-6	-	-	CASSYLNTEAFF	TGTGCCAGCAGTTACCTGAACACTGAAGCTTTCTTT
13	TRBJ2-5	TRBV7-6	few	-	CASSLSREETQYF	TGTGCCAGCAGCTTAAGTAGGGAAGAGACCCAGTACTTC
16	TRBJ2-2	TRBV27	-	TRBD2	CASSDGLAGGTGELFF	TGTGCCAGCAGTGACGGACTAGCGGGAGGGACCGGGGAGCTGTTTTTT
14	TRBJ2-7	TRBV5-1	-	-	CASSLFPAPYEQYF	TGCGCCAGCAGCCTGTTTCCGGCACCCTACGAGCAGTACTTC
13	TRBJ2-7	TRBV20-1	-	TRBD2	CSARSSSGYEQYF	TGCAGTGCTAGATCCTCTAGCGGTTACGAGCAGTACTTC
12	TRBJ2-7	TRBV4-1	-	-	CASSQGGDEQYF	TGCGCCAGCAGCCAAGGAGGGGACGAGCAGTACTTC
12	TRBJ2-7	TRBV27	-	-	CASSSDSYEQYF	TGTGCCAGCAGTTCGGATTCCTACGAGCAGTACTTC
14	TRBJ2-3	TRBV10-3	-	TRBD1	CAIRDRDTTDTQYF	TGTGCCATCAGGGACAGGGATACTACAGATACGCAGTATTTT
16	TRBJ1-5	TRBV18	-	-	CASSPPLRQGNQPQHF	TGTGCCAGCTCACCACCGCTCCGGCAGGGCAATCAGCCCCAGCATTTT
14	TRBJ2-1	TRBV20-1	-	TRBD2	CSARGLAGGNEQFF	TGCAGTGCCCGTGGACTAGCGGGCGGCAATGAGCAGTTCTTC
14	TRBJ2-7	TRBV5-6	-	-	CASSERLVSTEQYF	TGTGCCAGCAGTGAGAGACTAGTATCTACCGAGCAGTACTTC
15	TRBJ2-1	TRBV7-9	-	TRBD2	CASSLGGSAYNEQFF	TGTGCCAGCAGCTTAGGCGGGAGTGCCTACAATGAGCAGTTCTTC
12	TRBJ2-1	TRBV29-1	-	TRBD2	CSVGDSGNEQFF	TGCAGCGTTGGTGATAGCGGGAATGAGCAGTTCTTC
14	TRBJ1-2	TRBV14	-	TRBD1	CASSDRVPLNGYTF	TGTGCCAGCAGCGACAGGGTCCCGTTGAATGGCTACACCTTC
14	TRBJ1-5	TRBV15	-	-	CATSQRQANQPQHF	TGTGCCACCAGCCAACGACAGGCTAATCAGCCCCAGCATTTT
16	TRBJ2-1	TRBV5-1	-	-	CASSFYRANSYNEQFF	TGCGCCAGCAGCTTTTACAGGGCCAACTCCTACAATGAGCAGTTCTTC
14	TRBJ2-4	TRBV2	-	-	CASSESGGKNIQYF	TGTGCCAGCAGTGAATCAGGGGGGAAAAACATTCAGTACTTC
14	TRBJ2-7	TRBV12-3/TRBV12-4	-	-	CASSFVGGAGEQYF	TGTGCCAGCAGTTTTGTAGGTGGGGCGGGAGAGCAGTACTTC
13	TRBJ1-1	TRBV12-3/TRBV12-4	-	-	CASRGYPNTEAFF	TGTGCCAGCAGAGGGTACCCGAACACTGAAGCTTTCTTT